The rows below give T cell receptor beta chains drawn from one sample of a study of blood T cells in healthy people across ages. Using its own MiXCR run on the 5' RACE reads, TCRdb lists one record per CDR3 protein. There are 710,000 or so distinct CDR3 sequences in the sample; approximately 22% occur only once, and 20% to 25% lies in the top ten. Sequenced material: blood. All receptors derive from a man in his 70s in good health. Each CDR3 is given with its conserved first and last residue. D genes are given only for firm matches. Some rows mark clone size as missing; the rest say once, few, many or name a class of expanded clone.

d_call clone_size j_call v_call cdr3_aa cdr3_nt
- - TRBJ2-5 TRBV20-1 CSASSGAAASPETQYF TGCAGTGCTAGTTCGGGGGCAGCGGCAAGTCCAGAGACCCAGTACTTC
TRBD1 - TRBJ2-3 TRBV7-2 CASSFSRQGSYVTQYF TGTGCCAGCAGCTTCAGCCGACAGGGGTCCTACGTTACGCAGTATTTT
- - TRBJ1-2 TRBV12-3/TRBV12-4 CASKDSPRANYGYTF TGTGCCAGCAAGGACAGCCCTAGGGCTAACTATGGCTACACCTTC
- - TRBJ1-5 TRBV7-9 CAGSLDGWNQPQHF TGTGCCGGCAGCTTAGATGGGTGGAATCAGCCCCAGCATTTT
TRBD1 - TRBJ1-2 TRBV6-2/TRBV6-3 CASSAGGAYGYTF TGTGCCAGCAGTGCAGGGGGCGCCTATGGCTACACCTTC
- - TRBJ1-6 TRBV29-1 CSAANPNSPLHF TGCAGCGCCGCCAATCCCAATTCACCCCTCCACTTT
TRBD2 - TRBJ2-3 TRBV5-1 CASSSGLAVQYF TGCGCCAGCAGTTCGGGACTAGCGGTTCAGTATTTT
- - TRBJ2-7 TRBV28 CASSLWRTKGYEQYF TGTGCCAGCAGTTTATGGAGGACAAAGGGCTACGAGCAGTACTTC
- - TRBJ2-1 TRBV19 CASSIGDLSYNEQFF TGTGCCAGTAGTATAGGGGACCTATCGTACAATGAGCAGTTCTTC
- few TRBJ2-5 TRBV15 CATSRDIRETQYF TGTGCCACCAGCAGAGATATCAGGGAGACCCAGTACTTC
TRBD2 few TRBJ2-1 TRBV7-9 CASRGTSAGEQFF TGTGCCAGCAGAGGGACTAGCGCTGGTGAGCAGTTCTTC
- few TRBJ1-3 TRBV12-3/TRBV12-4 CASSLRSTIYF TGTGCCAGCAGTTTAAGAAGCACCATATATTTT
- - TRBJ2-1 TRBV6-5 CASSSLGMRTHEQFF TGTGCCAGCAGTTCGCTAGGGATGCGGACTCATGAGCAGTTCTTC
- many TRBJ1-2 TRBV12-3/TRBV12-4 CASSPIGLGLNNYGYTF TGTGCCAGCAGTCCGATTGGATTAGGGTTAAATAACTATGGCTACACCTTC
- few TRBJ2-2 TRBV11-2 CASSLDRGLTGELFF TGTGCCAGCAGCTTAGACAGGGGCCTCACCGGGGAGCTGTTTTTT
- - TRBJ1-1 TRBV14 CASSQVMGGTEAFF TGTGCCAGCAGCCAAGTCATGGGGGGCACTGAAGCTTTCTTT
TRBD2 few TRBJ2-1 TRBV12-3/TRBV12-4 CASSFAGGLFF TGTGCCAGCAGTTTTGCGGGAGGTCTGTTCTTC
- few TRBJ2-2 TRBV7-3 CASSLQADPSLRAGELFF -
- once TRBJ2-3 TRBV14 CASSQALLRGTQYF TGTGCCAGCAGCCAAGCCCTTTTGCGGGGTACGCAGTATTTT
- - TRBJ2-3 TRBV7-2 CASSLVGTSSSTDTQYF TGTGCCAGCAGCTTAGTCGGGACATCATCTAGCACAGATACGCAGTATTTT